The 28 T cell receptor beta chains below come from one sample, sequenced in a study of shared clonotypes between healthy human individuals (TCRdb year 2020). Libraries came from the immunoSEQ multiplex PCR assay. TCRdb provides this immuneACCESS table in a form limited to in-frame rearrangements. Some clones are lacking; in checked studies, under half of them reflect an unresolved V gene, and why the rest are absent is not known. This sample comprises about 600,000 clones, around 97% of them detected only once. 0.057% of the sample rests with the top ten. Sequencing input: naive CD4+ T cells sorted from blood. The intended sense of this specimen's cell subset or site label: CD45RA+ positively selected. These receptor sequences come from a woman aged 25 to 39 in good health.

CDR3 protein: CASSSAGVPGELFF. The CDR3 DNA is TGTGCCAGCAGCTCAGCAGGGGTGCCCGGGGAGCTGTTTTTT. The chain carries TRBV5-6 and TRBJ2-2; D is possibly TRBD1 (6 bases). This CDR3 region has 14 residues. The V end lost 3 bases, the J end lost 6 bases, and 12 bases lay between the germline ends. Germline CDR1 and CDR2: SGHDT and YYEEEE.

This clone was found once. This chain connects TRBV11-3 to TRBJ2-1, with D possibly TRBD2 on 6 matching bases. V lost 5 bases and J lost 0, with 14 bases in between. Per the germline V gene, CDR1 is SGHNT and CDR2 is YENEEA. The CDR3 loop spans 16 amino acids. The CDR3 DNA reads TGTGCCAGCAGCCCCGGGGTTAGCGGCTCCTACAATGAGCAGTTCTTC. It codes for CASSPGVSGSYNEQFF.

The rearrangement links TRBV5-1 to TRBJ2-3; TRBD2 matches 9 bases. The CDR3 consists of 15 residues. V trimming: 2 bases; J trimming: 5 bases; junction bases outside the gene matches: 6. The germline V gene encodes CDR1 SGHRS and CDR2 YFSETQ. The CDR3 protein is CASSFISGSGDTQYF. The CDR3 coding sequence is TGCGCCAGCAGCTTTATTAGCGGGAGTGGAGATACGCAGTATTTT.

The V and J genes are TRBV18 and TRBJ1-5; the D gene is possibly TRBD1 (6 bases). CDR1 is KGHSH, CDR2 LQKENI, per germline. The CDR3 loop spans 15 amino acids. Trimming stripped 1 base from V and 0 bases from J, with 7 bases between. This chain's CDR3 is CASSPQGDSNQPQHF. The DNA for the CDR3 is TGTGCCAGCTCACCACAGGGGGATAGCAATCAGCCCCAGCATTTT.

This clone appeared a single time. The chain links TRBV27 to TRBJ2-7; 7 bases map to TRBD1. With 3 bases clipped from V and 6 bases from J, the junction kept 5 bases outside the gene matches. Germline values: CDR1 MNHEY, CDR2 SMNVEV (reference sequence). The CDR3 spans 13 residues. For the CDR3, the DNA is TGTGCCAGCAGTTTCGAGACAGGGATCGAGCAGTACTTC. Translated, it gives CASSFETGIEQYF.

The CDR3 DNA is TGTGCCAGCAGTTTATGGCGGGGGGGGAGCAATCAGCCCCAGCATTTT. Translation: CASSLWRGGSNQPQHF. This chain connects TRBV28 to TRBJ1-5; TRBD1 might be the D (5 bases). The CDR3 length is 16 residues. Germline lookup yields CDR1 MDHEN and CDR2 SYDVKM. V gave up 0 bases and J gave up 1 base, with 10 bases separating them.

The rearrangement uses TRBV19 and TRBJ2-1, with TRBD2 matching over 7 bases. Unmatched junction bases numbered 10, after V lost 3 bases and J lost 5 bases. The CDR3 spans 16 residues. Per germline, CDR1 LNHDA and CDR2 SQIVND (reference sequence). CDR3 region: CASSIWGRGLNNEQFF. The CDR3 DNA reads TGTGCCAGTAGTATTTGGGGGAGGGGACTCAACAATGAGCAGTTCTTC.

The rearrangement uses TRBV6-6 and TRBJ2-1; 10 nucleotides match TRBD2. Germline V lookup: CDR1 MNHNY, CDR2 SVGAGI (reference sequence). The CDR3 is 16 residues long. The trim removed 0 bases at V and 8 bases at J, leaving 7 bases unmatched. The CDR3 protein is CASSYSPSGSSYEQFF. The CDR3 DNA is TGTGCCAGCAGTTACTCCCCTAGCGGGAGCTCGTATGAGCAGTTCTTC.

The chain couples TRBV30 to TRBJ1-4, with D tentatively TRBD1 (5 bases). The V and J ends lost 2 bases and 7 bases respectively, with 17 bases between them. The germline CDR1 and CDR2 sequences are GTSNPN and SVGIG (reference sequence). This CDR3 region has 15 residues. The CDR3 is CAWSPPPGTGEKLFF. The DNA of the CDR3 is TGTGCCTGGAGTCCCCCTCCGGGGACGGGTGAAAAACTGTTTTTT.

CDR3 in amino acids: CASSSSTRLAGADTQYF. CDR3 DNA sequence: TGTGCCAGCAGTTCTAGCACTAGACTAGCGGGGGCAGATACGCAGTATTTT. This chain links TRBV2 with TRBJ2-3; 12 nucleotides match TRBD2. With V trimmed by 5 bases and J by 4 bases, 10 bases remained unmatched. Per germline, CDR1 SNHLY and CDR2 FYNNEI. The CDR3 spans 17 residues.

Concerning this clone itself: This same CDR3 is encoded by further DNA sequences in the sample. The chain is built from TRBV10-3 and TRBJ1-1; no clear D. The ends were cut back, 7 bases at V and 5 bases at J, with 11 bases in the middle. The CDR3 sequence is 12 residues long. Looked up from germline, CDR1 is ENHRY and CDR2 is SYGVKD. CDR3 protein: CAINPGGTEAFF. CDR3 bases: TGTGCCATCAATCCCGGAGGGACTGAAGCTTTCTTT.

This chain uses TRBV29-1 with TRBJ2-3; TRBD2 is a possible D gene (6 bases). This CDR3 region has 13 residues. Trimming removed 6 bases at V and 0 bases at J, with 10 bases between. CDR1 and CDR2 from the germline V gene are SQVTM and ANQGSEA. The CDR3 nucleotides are TGCAGCGTAACCGGGACTAGCACAGATACGCAGTATTTT. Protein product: CSVTGTSTDTQYF.

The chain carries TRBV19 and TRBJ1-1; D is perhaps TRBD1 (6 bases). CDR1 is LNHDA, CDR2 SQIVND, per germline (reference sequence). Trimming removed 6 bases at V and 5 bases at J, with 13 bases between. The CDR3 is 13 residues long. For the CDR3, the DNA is TGTGCCAGTAGAATAACAGGGTATACTGAAGCTTTCTTT. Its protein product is CASRITGYTEAFF.

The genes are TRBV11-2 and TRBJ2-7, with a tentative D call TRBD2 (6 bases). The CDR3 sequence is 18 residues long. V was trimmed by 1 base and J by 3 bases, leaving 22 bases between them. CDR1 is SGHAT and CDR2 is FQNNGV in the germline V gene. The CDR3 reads CASSLVISSGVGSYEQYF. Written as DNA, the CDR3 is TGTGCCAGCAGCTTAGTAATCAGCTCGGGAGTCGGGAGCTACGAGCAGTACTTC.

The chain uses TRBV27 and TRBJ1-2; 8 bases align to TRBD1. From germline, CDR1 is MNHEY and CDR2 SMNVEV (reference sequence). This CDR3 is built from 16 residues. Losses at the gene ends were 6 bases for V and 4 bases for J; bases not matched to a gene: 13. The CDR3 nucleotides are TGTGCCAGCAGCTTCAGGGGGCGAGGGATTAGCTATGGCTACACCTTC. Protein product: CASSFRGRGISYGYTF.

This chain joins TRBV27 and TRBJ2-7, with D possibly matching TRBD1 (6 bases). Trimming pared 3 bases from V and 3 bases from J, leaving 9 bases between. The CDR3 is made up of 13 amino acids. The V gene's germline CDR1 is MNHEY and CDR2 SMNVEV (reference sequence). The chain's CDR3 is CASSLGTHYEQYF. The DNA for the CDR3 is TGTGCCAGCAGTTTGGGGACACACTACGAGCAGTACTTC.

The CDR3 DNA reads TGTGCCAGCACGACTAGCGGGGAGTACGAGCAGTACTTC. Translating it yields CASTTSGEYEQYF. The chain couples TRBV18 to TRBJ2-7, with 11 nucleotides matching TRBD2. The trim removed 8 bases at V and 4 bases at J, leaving 4 bases unmatched. CDR3 size: 13 residues. Germline V gene data show CDR1 as KGHSH and CDR2 as LQKENI.

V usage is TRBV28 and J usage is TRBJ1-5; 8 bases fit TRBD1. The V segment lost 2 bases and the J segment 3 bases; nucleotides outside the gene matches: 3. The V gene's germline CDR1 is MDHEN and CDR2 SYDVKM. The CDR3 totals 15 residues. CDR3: CASSLADRDNQPQHF. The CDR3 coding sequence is TGTGCCAGCAGTTTAGCGGACAGGGACAATCAGCCCCAGCATTTT.

CDR3 nucleotides: TGCGCCAGCAGCTTGATTAAAACGGACACAGATACGCAGTATTTT. It yields the protein CASSLIKTDTDTQYF. The genes are TRBV5-1 and TRBJ2-3; D is ambiguous. Between the trimmed V and J ends, which lost 1 base and 2 bases, there was a span of 11 bases. The CDR3 is 15 residues long. Per the germline V gene, CDR1 is SGHRS and CDR2 is YFSETQ.

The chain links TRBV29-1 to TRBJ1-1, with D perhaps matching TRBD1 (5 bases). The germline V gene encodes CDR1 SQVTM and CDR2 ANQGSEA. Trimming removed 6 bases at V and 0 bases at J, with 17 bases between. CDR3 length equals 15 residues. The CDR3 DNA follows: TGCAGCGTCCGAAGGGGCTCAGGCATGAACACTGAAGCTTTCTTT. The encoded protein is CSVRRGSGMNTEAFF.

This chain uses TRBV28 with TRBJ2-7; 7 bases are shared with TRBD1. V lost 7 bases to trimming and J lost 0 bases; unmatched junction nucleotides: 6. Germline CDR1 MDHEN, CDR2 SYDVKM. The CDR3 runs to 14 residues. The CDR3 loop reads CASIGTAFSYEQYF. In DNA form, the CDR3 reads TGTGCCAGCATTGGGACAGCTTTCTCCTACGAGCAGTACTTC.

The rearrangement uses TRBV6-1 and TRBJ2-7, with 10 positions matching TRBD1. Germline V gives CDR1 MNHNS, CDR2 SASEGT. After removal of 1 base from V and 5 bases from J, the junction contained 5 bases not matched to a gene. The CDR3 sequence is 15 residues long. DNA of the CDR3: TGTGCCAGCAGTGAAGTCGGGACAGGGGTCGACGAGCAGTACTTC. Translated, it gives CASSEVGTGVDEQYF.

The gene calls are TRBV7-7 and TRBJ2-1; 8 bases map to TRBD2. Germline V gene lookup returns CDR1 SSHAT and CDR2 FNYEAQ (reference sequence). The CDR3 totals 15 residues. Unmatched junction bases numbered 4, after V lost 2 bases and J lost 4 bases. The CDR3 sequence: CASSLRLAGYNEQFF. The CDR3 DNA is TGTGCCAGCAGCTTAAGGCTAGCGGGTTACAATGAGCAGTTCTTC. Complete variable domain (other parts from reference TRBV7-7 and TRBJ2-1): GAGVSQSPRYKVTKRGQDVTLRCDPISSHATLYWYQQALGQGPEFLTYFNYEAQPDKSGLPSDRFSAERPEGSISTLTIQRTEQRDSAMYRCASSLRLAGYNEQFFGPGTRLTVL.

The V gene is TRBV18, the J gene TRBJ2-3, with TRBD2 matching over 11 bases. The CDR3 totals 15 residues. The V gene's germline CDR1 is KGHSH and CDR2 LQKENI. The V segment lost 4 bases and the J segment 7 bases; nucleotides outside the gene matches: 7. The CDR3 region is CASSLGTSGRNTQYF. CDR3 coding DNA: TGTGCCAGCTCACTCGGGACTAGCGGTCGGAATACGCAGTATTTT.

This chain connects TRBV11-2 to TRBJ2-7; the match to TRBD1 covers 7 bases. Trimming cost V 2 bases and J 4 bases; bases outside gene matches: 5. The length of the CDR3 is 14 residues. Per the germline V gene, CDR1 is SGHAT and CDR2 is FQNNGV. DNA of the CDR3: TGTGCCAGCAGCTTATCGGGACAGCCTTACGAGCAGTACTTC. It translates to CASSLSGQPYEQYF.

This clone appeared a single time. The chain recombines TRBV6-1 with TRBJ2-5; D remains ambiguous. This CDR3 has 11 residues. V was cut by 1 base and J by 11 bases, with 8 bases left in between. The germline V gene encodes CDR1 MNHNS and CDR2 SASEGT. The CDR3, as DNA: TGTGCCAGCAGTGAAGTGGCAAAGCAGTACTTC. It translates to CASSEVAKQYF.

CDR3 DNA sequence: TGTGCCAGCAGTCTACAGGCGACGGGACTAGCGGGAGTAGGGGGCACCGGGGAGCTGTTTTTT. Its translation is CASSLQATGLAGVGGTGELFF. The chain employs TRBV27 and TRBJ2-2, with 14 bases fitting TRBD2. CDR1 MNHEY and CDR2 SMNVEV come from the germline V gene (reference sequence). V lost 5 bases to trimming and J lost 4 bases; unmatched junction nucleotides: 18. The CDR3 is 21 residues long.

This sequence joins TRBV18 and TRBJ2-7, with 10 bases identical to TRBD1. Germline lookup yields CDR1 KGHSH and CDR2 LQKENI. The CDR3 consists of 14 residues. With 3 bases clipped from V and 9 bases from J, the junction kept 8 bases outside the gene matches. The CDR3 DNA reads TGTGCCAGCTCACCGGGGACAGGGGTCGCCTGGCAGTACTTC. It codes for CASSPGTGVAWQYF.